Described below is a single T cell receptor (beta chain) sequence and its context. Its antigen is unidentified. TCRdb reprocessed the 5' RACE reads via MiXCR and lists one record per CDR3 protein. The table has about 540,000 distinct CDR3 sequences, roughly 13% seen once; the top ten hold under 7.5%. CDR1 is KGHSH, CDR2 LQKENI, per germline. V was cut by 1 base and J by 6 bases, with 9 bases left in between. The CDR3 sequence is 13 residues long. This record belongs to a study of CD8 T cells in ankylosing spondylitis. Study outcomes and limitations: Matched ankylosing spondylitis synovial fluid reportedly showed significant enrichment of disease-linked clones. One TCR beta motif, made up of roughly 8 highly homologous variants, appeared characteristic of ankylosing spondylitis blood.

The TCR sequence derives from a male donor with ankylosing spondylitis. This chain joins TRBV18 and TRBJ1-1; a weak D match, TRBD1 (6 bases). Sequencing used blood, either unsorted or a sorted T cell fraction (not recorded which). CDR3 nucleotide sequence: TGTGCCAGCTCACCACGGACAGCTCCTGAAGCTTTCTTT. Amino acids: CASSPRTAPEAFF. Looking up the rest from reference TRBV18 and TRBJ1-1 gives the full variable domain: NAGVMQNPRHLVRRRGQEARLRCSPMKGHSHVYWYRQLPEEGLKFMVYLQKENIIDESGMPKERFSAEFPKEGPSILRIQQVVRGDSAAYFCASSPRTAPEAFFGQGTRLTVV.